The 2 T cell receptor beta chains presented below share a single source sample, sequenced in a study of blood T cell repertoires in COVID-19. Some clones are missing from TCRdb's copy, which holds only in-frame ones; the method was immunoSEQ multiplex PCR. Among 110,000 to 150,000 clones listed, 85% were seen once. Sequencing input: peripheral blood. The receptors were sampled from a man aged 45 to 65 with acute or convalescent COVID-19.

V is TRBV2 and J is TRBJ2-3, with 14 bases fitting TRBD2. V shed 6 bases, J shed 6 bases, and the junction held 5 bases outside the gene matches. The germline V gene encodes CDR1 SNHLY and CDR2 FYNNEI. The CDR3 spans 15 residues. CDR3 protein: CASRLGLAGVDTQYF. The CDR3 nucleotides read TGTGCCAGCAGATTGGGACTAGCGGGAGTGGATACGCAGTATTTT.

V gene TRBV7-2 combines with J gene TRBJ1-3; a weak D match, TRBD1 (6 bases). The CDR3 loop spans 16 amino acids. Deletions cut 5 bases from V and 0 bases from J, with 14 bases between. Germline V gene sequence: CDR1 SGHTA, CDR2 FQGNSA. The chain's CDR3 is CASSTQGTTSGNTIYF. Here the CDR3 DNA reads TGTGCCAGCAGCACCCAGGGGACAACCTCTGGAAACACCATATATTTT. Filled out from reference TRBV7-2 and TRBJ1-3, the complete variable domain reads GAGVSQSPSNKVTEKGKDVELRCDPISGHTALYWYRQSLGQGLEFLIYFQGNSAPDKSGLPSDRFSAERTGGSVSTLTIQRTQQEDSAVYLCASSTQGTTSGNTIYFGEGSWLTVV.